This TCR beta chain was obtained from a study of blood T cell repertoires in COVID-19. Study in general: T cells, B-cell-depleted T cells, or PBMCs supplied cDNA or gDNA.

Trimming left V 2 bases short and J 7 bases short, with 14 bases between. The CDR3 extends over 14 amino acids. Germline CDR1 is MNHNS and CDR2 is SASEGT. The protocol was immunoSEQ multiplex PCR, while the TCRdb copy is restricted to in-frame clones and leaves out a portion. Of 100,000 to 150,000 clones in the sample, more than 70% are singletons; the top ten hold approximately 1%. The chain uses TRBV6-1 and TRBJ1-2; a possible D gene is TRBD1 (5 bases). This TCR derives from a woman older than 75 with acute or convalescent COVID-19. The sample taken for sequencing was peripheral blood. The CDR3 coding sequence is TGTGCCAGCAGTGAAATGGTAGGGAGGGGTGGCTACACCTTC. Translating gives CASSEMVGRGGYTF.